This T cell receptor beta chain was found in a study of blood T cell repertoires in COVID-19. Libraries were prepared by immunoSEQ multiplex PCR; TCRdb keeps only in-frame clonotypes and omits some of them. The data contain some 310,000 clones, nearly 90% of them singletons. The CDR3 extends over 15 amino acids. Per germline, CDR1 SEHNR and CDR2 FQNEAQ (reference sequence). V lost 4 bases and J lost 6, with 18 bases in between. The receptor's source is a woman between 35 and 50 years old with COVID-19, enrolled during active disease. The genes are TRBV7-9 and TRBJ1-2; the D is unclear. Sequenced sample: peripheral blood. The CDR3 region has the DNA TGTGCCAGCAGCTCAGCCGGGAGATTTCTTGATGGCTACACCTTC. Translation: CASSSAGRFLDGYTF.